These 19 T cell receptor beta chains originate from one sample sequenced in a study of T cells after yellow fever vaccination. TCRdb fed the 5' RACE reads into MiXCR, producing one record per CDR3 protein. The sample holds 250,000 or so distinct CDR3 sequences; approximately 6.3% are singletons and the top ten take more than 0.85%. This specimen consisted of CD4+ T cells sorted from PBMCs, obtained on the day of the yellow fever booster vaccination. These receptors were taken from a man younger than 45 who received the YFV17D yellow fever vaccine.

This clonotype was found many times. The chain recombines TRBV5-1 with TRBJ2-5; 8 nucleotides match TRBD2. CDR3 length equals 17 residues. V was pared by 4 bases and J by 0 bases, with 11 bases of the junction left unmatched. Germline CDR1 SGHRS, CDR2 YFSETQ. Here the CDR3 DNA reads TGCGCCAGCAGCGGTACCCTTGTAGCGGGAAACCAAGAGACCCAGTACTTC. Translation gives CASSGTLVAGNQETQYF.

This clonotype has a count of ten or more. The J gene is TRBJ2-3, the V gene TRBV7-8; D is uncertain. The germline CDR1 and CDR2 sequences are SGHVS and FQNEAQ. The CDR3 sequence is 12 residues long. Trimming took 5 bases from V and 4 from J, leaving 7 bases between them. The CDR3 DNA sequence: TGTGCCAGCAGCCCACTTGCAGATACGCAGTATTTT. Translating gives CASSPLADTQYF.

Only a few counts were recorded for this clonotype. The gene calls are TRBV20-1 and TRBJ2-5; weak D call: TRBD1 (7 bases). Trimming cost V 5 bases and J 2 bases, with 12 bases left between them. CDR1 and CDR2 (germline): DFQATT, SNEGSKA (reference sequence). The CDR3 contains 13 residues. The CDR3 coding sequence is TGCAGTGCTGACCCAGGGGGGCAAGAGACCCAGTACTTC. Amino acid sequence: CSADPGGQETQYF.

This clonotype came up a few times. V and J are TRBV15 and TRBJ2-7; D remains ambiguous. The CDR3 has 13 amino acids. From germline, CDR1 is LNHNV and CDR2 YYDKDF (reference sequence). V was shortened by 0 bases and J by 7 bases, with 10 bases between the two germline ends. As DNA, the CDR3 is TGTGCCACCAGCAGAGATCAGGCGGAGGAGCAGTACTTC. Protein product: CATSRDQAEEQYF.

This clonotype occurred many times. In nucleotides, the CDR3 is TGTGCCAGCAGTTTAAGGGACTTCTACAATGAGCAGTTCTTC. It yields the protein CASSLRDFYNEQFF. The chain has TRBV12-3 or TRBV12-4 and TRBJ2-1, with D tentatively TRBD2 (6 bases). Between the trimmed V and J ends, which lost 2 bases and 3 bases, there was a span of 8 bases. The CDR3 loop spans 14 amino acids.

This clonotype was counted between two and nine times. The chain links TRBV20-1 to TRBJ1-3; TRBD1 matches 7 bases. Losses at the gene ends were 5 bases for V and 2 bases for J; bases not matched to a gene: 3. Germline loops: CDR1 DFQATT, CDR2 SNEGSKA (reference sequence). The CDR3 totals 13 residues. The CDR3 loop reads CSAQDRAGNTIYF. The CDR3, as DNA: TGCAGTGCTCAAGACAGGGCTGGAAACACCATATATTTT.

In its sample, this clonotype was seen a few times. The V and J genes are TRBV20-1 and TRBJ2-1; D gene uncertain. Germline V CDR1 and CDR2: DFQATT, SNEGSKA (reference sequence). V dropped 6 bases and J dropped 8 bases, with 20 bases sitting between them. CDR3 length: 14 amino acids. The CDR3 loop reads CSALSPTGWDEQFF. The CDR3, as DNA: TGCAGTGCCCTGTCCCCCACCGGGTGGGATGAGCAGTTCTTC.

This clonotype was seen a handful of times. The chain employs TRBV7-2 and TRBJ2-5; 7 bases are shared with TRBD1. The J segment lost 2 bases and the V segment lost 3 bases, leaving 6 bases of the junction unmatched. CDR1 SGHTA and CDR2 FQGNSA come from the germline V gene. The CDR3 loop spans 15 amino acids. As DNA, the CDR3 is TGTGCCAGCAGCTTTTTGGGACAGAGACAAGAGACCCAGTACTTC. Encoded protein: CASSFLGQRQETQYF.

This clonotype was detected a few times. The CDR3 DNA reads TGCGCCAGCAGCCAAGTAGACAGGAACACTGAAGCTTTCTTT. It specifies CASSQVDRNTEAFF. V and J are TRBV4-3 and TRBJ1-1; D perhaps matches TRBD1 (5 bases). The CDR3 has 14 amino acids. Per germline, CDR1 LGHNA and CDR2 YSLEER. V was clipped by 1 base and J by 1 base, with 7 bases between them.

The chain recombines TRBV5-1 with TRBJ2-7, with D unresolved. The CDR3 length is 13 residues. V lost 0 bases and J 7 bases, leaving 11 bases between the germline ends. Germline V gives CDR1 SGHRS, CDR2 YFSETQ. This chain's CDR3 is CASSLAQVGEQYF. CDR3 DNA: TGCGCCAGCAGCTTGGCCCAGGTTGGTGAGCAGTACTTC.

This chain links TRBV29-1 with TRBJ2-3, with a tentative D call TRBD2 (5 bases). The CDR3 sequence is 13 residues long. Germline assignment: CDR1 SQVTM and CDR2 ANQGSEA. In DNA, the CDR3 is TGCTCCGGCGGAATGGCCGCTCGAGGGACGCAGTATTTT. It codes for CSGGMAARGTQYF.

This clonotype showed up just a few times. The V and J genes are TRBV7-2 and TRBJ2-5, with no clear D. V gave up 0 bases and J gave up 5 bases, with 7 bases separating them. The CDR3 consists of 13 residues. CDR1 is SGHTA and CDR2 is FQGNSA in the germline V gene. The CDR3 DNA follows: TGTGCCAGCAGCTTAGCGGCGCCGGAGACCCAGTACTTC. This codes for CASSLAAPETQYF.

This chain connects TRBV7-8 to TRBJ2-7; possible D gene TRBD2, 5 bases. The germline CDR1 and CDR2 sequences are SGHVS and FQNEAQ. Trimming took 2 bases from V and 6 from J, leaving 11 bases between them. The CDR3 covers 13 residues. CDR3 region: CASSLPALAEQYF. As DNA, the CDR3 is TGTGCCAGCAGCTTACCCGCGCTAGCCGAGCAGTACTTC. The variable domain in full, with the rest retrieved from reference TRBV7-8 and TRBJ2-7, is GAGVSQSPRYKVAKRGQDVALRCDPISGHVSLFWYQQALGQGPEFLTYFQNEAQLDKSGLPSDRFFAERPEGSVSTLKIQRTQQEDSAVYLCASSLPALAEQYFGPGTRLTVT.

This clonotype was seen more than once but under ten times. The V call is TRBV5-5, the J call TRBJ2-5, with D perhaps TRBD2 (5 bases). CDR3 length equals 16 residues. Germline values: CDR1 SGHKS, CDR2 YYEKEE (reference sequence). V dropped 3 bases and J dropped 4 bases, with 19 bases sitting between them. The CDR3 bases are TGTGCCAGCAGCTCCCTCGTAGGGAGACCCACAGAGACCCAGTACTTC. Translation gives CASSSLVGRPTETQYF.

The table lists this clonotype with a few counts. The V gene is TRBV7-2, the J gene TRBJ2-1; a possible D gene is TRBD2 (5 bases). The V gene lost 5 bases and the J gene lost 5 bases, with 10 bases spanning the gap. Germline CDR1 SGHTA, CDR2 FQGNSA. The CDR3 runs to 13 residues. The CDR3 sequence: CASSAPGNNEQFF. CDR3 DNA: TGTGCCAGCAGCGCCCCGGGAAACAATGAGCAGTTCTTC.

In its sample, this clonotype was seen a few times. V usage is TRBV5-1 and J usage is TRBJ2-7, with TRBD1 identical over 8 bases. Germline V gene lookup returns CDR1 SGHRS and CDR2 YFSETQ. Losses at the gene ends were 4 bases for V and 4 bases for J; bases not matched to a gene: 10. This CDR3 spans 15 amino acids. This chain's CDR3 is CASSNPGTGLYEQYF. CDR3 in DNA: TGCGCCAGCAGCAACCCCGGGACAGGCCTTTACGAGCAGTACTTC.

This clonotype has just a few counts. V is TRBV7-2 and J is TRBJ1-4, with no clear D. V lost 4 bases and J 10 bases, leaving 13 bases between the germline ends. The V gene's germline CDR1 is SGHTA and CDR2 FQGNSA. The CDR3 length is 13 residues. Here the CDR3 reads CASSYPTARKLFF. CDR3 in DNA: TGTGCCAGCAGCTATCCGACCGCGCGAAAACTGTTTTTT.

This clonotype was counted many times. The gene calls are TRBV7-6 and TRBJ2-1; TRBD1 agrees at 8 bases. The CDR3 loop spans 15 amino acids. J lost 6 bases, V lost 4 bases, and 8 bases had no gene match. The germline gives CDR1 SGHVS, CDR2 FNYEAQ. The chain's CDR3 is CASSSGQGILNEQFF. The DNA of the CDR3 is TGTGCCAGCAGCTCCGGACAGGGCATCCTCAATGAGCAGTTCTTC.

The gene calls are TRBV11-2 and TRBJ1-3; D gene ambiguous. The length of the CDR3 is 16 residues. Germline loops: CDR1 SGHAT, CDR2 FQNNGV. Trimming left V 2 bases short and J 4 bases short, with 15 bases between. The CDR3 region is CASSLRPFHSGNTIYF. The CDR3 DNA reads TGTGCCAGCAGCTTAAGGCCTTTTCATTCCGGAAACACCATATATTTT.